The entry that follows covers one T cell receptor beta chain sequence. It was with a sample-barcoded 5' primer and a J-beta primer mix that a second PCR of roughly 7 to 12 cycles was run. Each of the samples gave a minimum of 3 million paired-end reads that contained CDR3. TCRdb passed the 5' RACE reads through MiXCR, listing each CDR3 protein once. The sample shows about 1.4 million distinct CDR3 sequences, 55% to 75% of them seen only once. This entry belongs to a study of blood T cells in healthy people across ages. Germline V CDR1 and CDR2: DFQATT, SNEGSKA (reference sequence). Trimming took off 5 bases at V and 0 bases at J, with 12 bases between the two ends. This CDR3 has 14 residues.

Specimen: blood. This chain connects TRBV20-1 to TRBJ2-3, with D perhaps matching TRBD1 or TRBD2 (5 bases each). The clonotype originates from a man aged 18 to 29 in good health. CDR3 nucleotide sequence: TGCAGTGCTCGGGACCTCACCAGCACAGATACGCAGTATTTT. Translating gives CSARDLTSTDTQYF.